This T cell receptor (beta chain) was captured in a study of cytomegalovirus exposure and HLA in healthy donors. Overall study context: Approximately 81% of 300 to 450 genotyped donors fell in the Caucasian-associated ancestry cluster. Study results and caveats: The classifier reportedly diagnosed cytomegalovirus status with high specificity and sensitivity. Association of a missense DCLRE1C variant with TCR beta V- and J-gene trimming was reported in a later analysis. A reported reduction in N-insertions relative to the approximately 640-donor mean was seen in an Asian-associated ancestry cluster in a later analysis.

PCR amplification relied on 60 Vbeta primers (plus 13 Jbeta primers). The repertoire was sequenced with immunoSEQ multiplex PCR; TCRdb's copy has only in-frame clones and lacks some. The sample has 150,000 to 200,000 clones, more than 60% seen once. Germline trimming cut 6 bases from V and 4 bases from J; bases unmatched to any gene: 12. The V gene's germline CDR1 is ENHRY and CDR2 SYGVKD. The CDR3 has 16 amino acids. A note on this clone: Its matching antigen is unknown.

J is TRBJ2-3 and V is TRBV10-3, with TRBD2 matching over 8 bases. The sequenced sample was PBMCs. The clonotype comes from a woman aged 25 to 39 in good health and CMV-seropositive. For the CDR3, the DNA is TGTGCCATCAGCTTACCGGGACTAGTTGGGTCAGATACGCAGTATTTT. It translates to CAISLPGLVGSDTQYF.